This entry features one TCR beta chain sequence. Germline V gene sequence: CDR1 SGHNT, CDR2 YENEEA. V trimming: 0 bases; J trimming: 2 bases; junction bases outside the gene matches: 7. The CDR3 runs to 17 residues. The data are from a study of T cell clones after liver transplantation. Measured with immunoSEQ multiplex PCR; TCRdb has only the in-frame clones, and not every one. The sample lists 45,000 to 60,000 clones; 80% to 90% were seen once. Material: CD8+ T cells from blood, obtained 12 months after liver transplant. This TCR was sampled from a human patient who received a liver transplant. Some of these T cells may belong to the graft donor. V and J are TRBV11-3 and TRBJ2-7; 10 bases match TRBD1. CDR3 protein: CASSLDQGQGCPYEQYF. CDR3 coding DNA: TGTGCCAGCAGCTTAGATCAGGGACAGGGGTGCCCCTACGAGCAGTACTTC.